The 3 T cell receptor beta chains given below trace back to one sample, sequenced in a study of metastatic and nonmetastatic thyroid tumors. Each patient came to thyroid surgery without any prior treatment (of any kind). Using MiXCR, TCRdb re-called clones from the PCR reads. The sample comprises around 3,500 clones, 35% to 45% of which are singletons, and 12% to 15% rests with the top ten. Sequencing was carried out using adjacent normal tissue. These receptors were taken from a male donor with papillary thyroid cancer or a benign thyroid nodule (not recorded which). Some clones in this sample may be carry-over from other donors' samples.

This clone was seen a few times. V gene TRBV19 combines with J gene TRBJ1-1, with D hard to call. Between the trimmed V and J ends, which lost 7 bases and 2 bases, there was a span of 5 bases. CDR1 and CDR2 from the germline V gene are LNHDA and SQIVND (reference sequence). This CDR3 has 11 amino acids. CDR3 amino acids: CASIRNTEAFF. Written as DNA, the CDR3 is TGTGCCAGTATCAGAAACACTGAAGCTTTCTTT.

This clone was recorded at least ten times. The chain uses TRBV5-1 and TRBJ2-1; 10 bases align to TRBD2. The junction had 7 bases not matched to a gene; V was cut back by 5 bases and J by 5 bases. The germline gives CDR1 SGHRS, CDR2 YFSETQ. This CDR3 region has 15 residues. CDR3: CASSRRAGGNNEQFF. In nucleotides, the CDR3 is TGCGCCAGCAGTCGACGAGCGGGAGGGAACAATGAGCAGTTCTTC.

By proportion, this clone is large. The chain employs TRBV2 and TRBJ1-2, with D possibly TRBD1 on 5 matching bases. Germline loops: CDR1 SNHLY, CDR2 FYNNEI. V dropped 6 bases and J dropped 8 bases, with 13 bases sitting between them. The CDR3 sequence is 12 residues long. The CDR3 nucleotides read TGTGCCAGCAGGGGGAGGGGATACGGCTACACCTTC. It yields the protein CASRGRGYGYTF.